The source of this T cell receptor beta chain is a study of blood T cell repertoires in COVID-19. Study overall: The United States, Italy and Spain were the sources of the acute and convalescent COVID-19 samples. PBMCs, B-cell-depleted T cells, or T cells were the source of the cDNA or gDNA that made up the material.

The germline gives CDR1 KGHDR, CDR2 SFDVKD. Trimming at V came to 4 bases and at J to 8 bases, leaving 9 bases not matched to a gene. CDR3 length: 15 residues. As processed by the authors: Amplification of reference gene primers was used by the study to estimate nucleated cell counts. The protocol was immunoSEQ multiplex PCR, while the TCRdb copy is restricted to in-frame clones and leaves out a portion. That table supplies the V and J calls and clone size; D and trimming were determined from the DNA. The table lists about 160,000 clones, 80% to 90% of them singletons. The source material was peripheral blood. The chain combines TRBV24-1 with TRBJ2-1; TRBD1 agrees at 8 bases. The source is a woman older than 75 with acute or convalescent COVID-19. The CDR3 sequence is CATSDLRTGIDEQFF. The CDR3 nucleotides are TGTGCCACCAGTGACCTGCGGACAGGGATCGATGAGCAGTTCTTC.